This TCR beta chain derives from a study of low-dose radiotherapy and immunotherapy resistance in tumors. Study-level information: A total of 13 Gy over 26 weeks was given to Cohort 2 as 1 Gy per fraction every two weeks. Administration of intravenous cyclophosphamide at 200 mg/m2 took place every two weeks, one day before radiation and immunotherapy.

This CDR3 has 14 amino acids. Germline lookup yields CDR1 LGHDT and CDR2 YNNKEL (reference sequence). As for time point: after trial treatment. Treatment meaning: LDRT plus nivolumab, ipilimumab, low-dose cyclophosphamide and aspirin (RACIN trial). Patients deemed eligible presented with advanced solid tumors lacking tumor-infiltrating lymphocytes. With regard to this clonotype: A read error may produce the germline difference seen at one junction end.

TCR amplification ran roughly 20 PCR cycles using constant-region and V-primer adapter primers. Through in vitro transcription, the mRNA that had been isolated was amplified. TCRdb analysed the reads with MiXCR anew, one entry per CDR3 protein. The table has approximately 52,000 distinct CDR3 sequences, approximately 35% seen once. The TCR sequence derives from a male donor with rectosigmoid adenocarcinoma. The specimen was PBMCs, collected after low-dose radiotherapy plus immunotherapy. V gene TRBV3-1 combines with J gene TRBJ1-1; no reliable D call. The CDR3 spells CASSLRLSNTEAFF. The CDR3 DNA reads TGTGCCAGTAGCCTTCGACTATCGAACACTGAAGCTTTCTTT.